The rows below give T cell receptor beta chains drawn from one sample of a study of CD8+CD57+ T cells in acquired aplastic anemia. TCRdb called the reads again in MiXCR, with one record for every CDR3 protein. Of more than 100,000 distinct CDR3 sequences listed, around two fifths are singletons. Input material: sorted CD4+, CD8+, or CD8+CD57+ T cells (not recorded which) from PBMCs. Receptor source: a human donor in good health, serving as a control. CDR3s include the opening cysteine and the closing phenylalanine or tryptophan. Each record gives: CDR3 length, J gene, clone size, D gene, V gene, CDR3 protein, CDR3 DNA. The D gene is left open where the match is weak. The size of a clone is reported for some rows only, either as once, few or many, or as a class for expanded clones.

length: 15; J: TRBJ2-7; size: many; D: TRBD1; V: TRBV2; CDR3: CASSQPGQGFHEQYF; DNA: TGTGCCAGCAGTCAACCGGGACAGGGGTTCCACGAGCAGTACTTC
length: 13; J: TRBJ2-1; size: -; D: -; V: TRBV9; CDR3: CASSPQWAREQFF; DNA: TGTGCCAGCAGCCCCCAGTGGGCCCGAGAGCAGTTCTTC
length: 15; J: TRBJ2-1; size: -; D: TRBD2; V: TRBV2; CDR3: CASSRTSGAYNEQFF; DNA: TGTGCCAGCAGTCGGACTAGCGGTGCCTACAATGAGCAGTTCTTC
length: 15; J: TRBJ2-7; size: many; D: TRBD2; V: TRBV2; CDR3: CASSLPGTSSYEQYF; DNA: TGTGCCAGCAGTCTACCGGGGACTAGTTCCTACGAGCAGTACTTC
length: 15; J: TRBJ2-7; size: few; D: -; V: TRBV20-1; CDR3: CSARGGVAFSYEQYF; DNA: TGCAGTGCTAGGGGGGGAGTGGCGTTCTCCTACGAGCAGTACTTC
length: 13; J: TRBJ1-5; size: -; D: -; V: TRBV10-3; CDR3: CAISEGLNQPQHF; DNA: TGTGCCATCAGTGAGGGCCTTAATCAGCCCCAGCATTTT
length: 13; J: TRBJ2-1; size: -; D: -; V: TRBV5-5; CDR3: CASSLEVWNEQLF; DNA: TGTGCCAGCAGCTTAGAGGTCTGGAATGAGCAGCTCTTC
length: 14; J: TRBJ1-5; size: -; D: TRBD1; V: TRBV24-1; CDR3: CATSGTGGNQPQHF; DNA: TGTGCCACCAGTGGGACAGGGGGCAATCAGCCCCAGCATTTT
length: 10; J: TRBJ1-2; size: many; D: -; V: TRBV30; CDR3: CAWAKGGYTF; DNA: TGTGCCTGGGCAAAGGGAGGCTACACCTTC
length: 15; J: TRBJ2-7; size: many; D: -; V: TRBV5-1; CDR3: CASSPVRTVPYEQYF; DNA: TGCGCCAGCAGCCCCGTGAGGACGGTCCCCTACGAGCAGTACTTC
length: 12; J: TRBJ1-1; size: few; D: -; V: TRBV6-6; CDR3: CASRRQNTEAFF; DNA: TGTGCCAGCAGAAGACAGAACACTGAAGCTTTCTTT
length: 14; J: TRBJ2-5; size: -; D: -; V: TRBV20-1; CDR3: CSALLPPFDRSLNF; DNA: TGCAGTGCCCTACTGCCCCCGTTTGACAGGAGCCTGAACTTC
length: 14; J: TRBJ1-3; size: -; D: TRBD1; V: TRBV5-4; CDR3: CAGSPDRAGNTIYF; DNA: TGTGCCGGCAGCCCGGACAGGGCCGGAAACACCATATATTTT
length: 16; J: TRBJ2-3; size: many; D: -; V: TRBV9; CDR3: CASSVQGEGLVDTQYF; DNA: TGTGCCAGCAGCGTACAGGGGGAGGGCCTCGTGGATACGCAGTATTTT
length: 15; J: TRBJ1-2; size: once; D: TRBD1; V: TRBV5-6; CDR3: CACSVVDRGLYGYTF; DNA: TGTGCCTGCAGCGTTGTGGACAGGGGACTCTATGGCTACACCTTC
length: 13; J: TRBJ1-2; size: -; D: -; V: TRBV2; CDR3: CASNGQSNYGYTF; DNA: TGTGCCAGCAACGGGCAGTCTAACTATGGCTACACCTTC